This T cell receptor beta chain was sequenced for a study of blood T cell repertoires in COVID-19 (TCRdb year 2020). About the study as a whole: The collaborator samples originated in the United States, Italy and Spain and spanned the acute and convalescent phases of COVID-19. The prospective study material was composed of cDNA or gDNA derived from T cells, B-cell-depleted T cells, or PBMCs. Deeply sampled blood TCRbeta repertoires from subjects exposed to, actively infected with, or recovered from COVID-19 were included in the dataset. The repertoires were released in a freely available public database intended as a resource for research on the immune response to SARS-CoV-2. The samples were drawn from two sources: the first 160 participants of the ongoing ImmuneRACE study, and fewer than 1,500 subjects contributed by 6 global collaborators. Nearly every sample came with metadata listing a de-identified subject ID, COVID-19 status, age in years and sex. HLA class I and class II types, where available, came from metadata supplied by the sample provider rather than from assay-based typing. What the authors observed across the whole study: How much clinical and demographic metadata was included differed by source and by participant, and the metadata was provided uncurated.

TCRbeta CDR3 regions were amplified from genomic DNA by means of the immunoSEQ Assay, a bias-controlled multiplex PCR. On the study's bioinformatics: The number of nucleated cells in each sample was estimated by amplification of reference gene primers within the assay. To quantify the absolute abundance of each unique TCRbeta CDR3 rearrangement, sequence reads were collapsed and filtered. For each sample, productive Simpson clonality was calculated as the square root of Simpson's diversity index over productive rearrangements. In its TCRdb copy, this immuneACCESS table keeps in-frame sequences only and misses some clones. Where compared with another copy, unresolved V genes explain less than half of these, and the others have no known cause. V and J calls and clone size follow that table, whereas D and trimming were derived from the DNA. For this sample there are under 400,000 clones; 89% appear just once. The top ten clones comprise under 5% of the sample.

At one collaborating source in Seattle, patients were enrolled during active infection and were followed longitudinally through the course of disease. The collaborating institutions used their own protocols to collect whole blood in K2EDTA tubes. For TCRbeta analysis, collaborators shipped samples as frozen whole blood, isolated PBMCs, or DNA extracted from either of those sample types. About this clone: No antigen is known for it. Base qualities are not at hand, and no much larger clone is one base apart. In the same sample, other DNA sequences code for this CDR3.

This receptor was taken from a woman aged 55-69 years with COVID-19, enrolled during active disease. The sample consisted of peripheral blood.

The CDR3 protein is CASSLVRETQYF. The nucleotides are TGTGCCAGCAGTTTGGTACGGGAGACCCAGTACTTC. The receptor chain draws on TRBV28 and TRBJ2-5; the D gene remains uncertain. Including cysteine and phenylalanine, the CDR3 has 12 amino acids. CDR3 DNA is the only sequence kept; it has 36 bases, read in frame from the first base. As encoded in the germline V gene, CDR1 is MDHEN while CDR2 is SYDVKM. V is reduced by 3 bases and J by 5 bases, leaving a spacing of 7 bases between them.